This paragraph covers one TCR beta chain sequence. The antigen is not known. Method: immunoSEQ multiplex PCR; TCRdb's copy keeps in-frame clones and lacks some. The sample lists 90,000 to 95,000 clones; roughly 95% were seen once. The sample comes from a study of siplizumab effects on memory and regulatory T cells. Findings and caveats of the study: Treg origin accounted for an average of 68.8% of mappable alloreactive CD4+ clones with siplizumab and 25% to 30% in controls. Roughly 75-97% of proliferating clones (CD4+ or CD8+) could not be assigned a naive or memory phenotype. In the presence of siplizumab, alloreactive sequences traceable to unstimulated CD4+ memory cells were significantly reduced.

Per germline, CDR1 SGHTA and CDR2 FQGNSA. V was trimmed by 1 base and J by 10 bases, leaving 16 bases between them. The CDR3 is 14 amino acids. TEMRA, effector memory, memory and naive subsets, all unstimulated, were sequenced in a few donor pairs. The receptor was isolated from a human donor in good health. The chain is built from TRBV7-2 and TRBJ1-1; no firm D call. What was sequenced was naive CD4+ T cells sorted from blood. CDR3 amino acids: CASSLDISQAGAFF. CDR3 coding DNA: TGTGCCAGCAGCTTAGATATCAGTCAGGCGGGAGCTTTCTTT.